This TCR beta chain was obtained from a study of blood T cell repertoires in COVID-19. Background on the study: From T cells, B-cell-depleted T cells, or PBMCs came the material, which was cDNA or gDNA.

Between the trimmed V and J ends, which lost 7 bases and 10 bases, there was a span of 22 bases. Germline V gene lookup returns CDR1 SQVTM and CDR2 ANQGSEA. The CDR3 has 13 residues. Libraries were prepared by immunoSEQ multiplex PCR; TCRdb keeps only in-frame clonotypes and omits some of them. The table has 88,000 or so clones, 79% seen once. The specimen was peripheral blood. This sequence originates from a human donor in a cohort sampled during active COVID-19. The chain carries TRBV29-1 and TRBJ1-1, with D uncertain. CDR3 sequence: CSGLGVGDGRAFF. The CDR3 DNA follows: TGCAGCGGACTTGGTGTGGGAGACGGTCGAGCTTTCTTT.